A single sample gave rise to the 5 T cell receptor beta chains below, sequenced in a study of cytomegalovirus exposure and HLA in healthy donors. The PCR was carried out with 60 Vbeta primers and 13 Jbeta primers. Sequencing was performed with immunoSEQ multiplex PCR; in TCRdb, only in-frame clones are kept and a portion is missing. The sample contains 75,000 to 95,000 clones, nearly 70% of which appear only once. Sequenced input: PBMCs. The receptors come from a man in his forties or fifties in good health and CMV-seronegative.

The rearrangement uses TRBV6-1 and TRBJ2-7, with 7 bases lining up with TRBD1. Germline assignment: CDR1 MNHNS and CDR2 SASEGT. Trimming at V came to 10 bases and at J to 7 bases, leaving 10 bases not matched to a gene. The CDR3 covers 12 residues. CDR3 in amino acids: CATQGGGQEQYV. The CDR3 DNA sequence: TGTGCCACCCAAGGGGGCGGACAGGAGCAGTACGTC.

This clone was seen more than once but under ten times. The rearrangement uses TRBV9 and TRBJ1-1, with TRBD1 matching 7 bases. The CDR3 length is 13 residues. V was pared by 0 bases and J by 9 bases, with 5 bases of the junction left unmatched. CDR1 and CDR2 from the germline V gene are SGDLS and YYNGEE. CDR3 amino acids: CASSVGQGGKAFF. The CDR3 nucleotides are TGTGCCAGCAGCGTAGGTCAGGGGGGAAAAGCTTTCTTT.

The chain has TRBV15 and TRBJ2-2; D unclear. The CDR3 loop spans 15 amino acids. Germline lookup yields CDR1 LNHNV and CDR2 YYDKDF (reference sequence). V lost 6 bases and J 0 bases, leaving 11 bases between the germline ends. As DNA, the CDR3 is TGTGCCACCAGTGATGCAAACTCGAACACCGGGGAGCTGTTTTTT. This encodes CATSDANSNTGELFF.

The rearrangement joins TRBV27 to TRBJ2-5; TRBD1 matches at 7 bases. Germline CDR1 is MNHEY and CDR2 is SMNVEV (reference sequence). The CDR3 is 16 residues long. V shed 4 bases and J 0 bases; nucleotides not matched to a gene: 8. Written as DNA, the CDR3 is TGTGCCAGCAGTTCCGCGCAGGGGGAGTACCAAGAGACCCAGTACTTC. Its translation: CASSSAQGEYQETQYF.

CDR3 residues: CASSLAFQLYQETQYF. CDR3 coding DNA: TGTGCCAGCAGCTTGGCCTTCCAATTGTACCAAGAGACCCAGTACTTC. The chain couples TRBV7-6 to TRBJ2-5; D is ambiguous. CDR1 SGHVS and CDR2 FNYEAQ come from the germline V gene. This CDR3 spans 16 amino acids. V lost 3 bases, J lost 0 bases, and 14 bases lay in between.